This T cell receptor (beta chain) was recorded in a study of blood T cell repertoires in COVID-19. Study overall: Sites in the United States, Italy and Spain provided acute and convalescent COVID-19 samples. T cells, B-cell-depleted T cells, or PBMCs provided the cDNA or gDNA that served as material.

Looked up from germline, CDR1 is LGHDT and CDR2 is YNNKEL (reference sequence). The length of the CDR3 is 14 residues. V lost 0 bases to trimming and J lost 7 bases, with 12 bases between them. Original processing notes: From reference gene primer amplification, estimates of nucleated cell counts were derived. This table comes from immunoSEQ multiplex PCR, and its TCRdb copy is limited to in-frame clones, with some not included. V and J calls and clone size are copied from that table; D and trimming were computed from the DNA. The sample lists some 200,000 clones; 70% to 85% were seen once. The chain has TRBV3-1 (or the pseudogene TRBV3-2) and TRBJ1-2; D remains ambiguous. This sequence was found in a woman aged 40 to 50 who had recovered from COVID-19. Sequencing input: peripheral blood. The CDR3 DNA follows: TGTGCCAGCAGCCAAGATTTACCGGCGGCTGGCTACACCTTC. This gives the protein CASSQDLPAAGYTF.